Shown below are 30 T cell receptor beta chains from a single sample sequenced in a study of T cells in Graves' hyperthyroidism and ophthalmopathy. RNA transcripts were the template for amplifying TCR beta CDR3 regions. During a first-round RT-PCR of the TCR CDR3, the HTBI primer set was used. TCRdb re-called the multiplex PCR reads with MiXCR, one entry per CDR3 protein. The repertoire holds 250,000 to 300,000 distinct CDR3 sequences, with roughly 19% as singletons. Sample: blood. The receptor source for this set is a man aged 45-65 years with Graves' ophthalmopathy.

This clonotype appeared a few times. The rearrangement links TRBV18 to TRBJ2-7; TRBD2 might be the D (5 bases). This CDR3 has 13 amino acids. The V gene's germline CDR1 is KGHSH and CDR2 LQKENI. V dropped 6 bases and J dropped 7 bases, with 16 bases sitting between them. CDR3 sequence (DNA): TGTGCCAGCTCCCTACACAATACGGGGGAGCAGTACTTC. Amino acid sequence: CASSLHNTGEQYF.

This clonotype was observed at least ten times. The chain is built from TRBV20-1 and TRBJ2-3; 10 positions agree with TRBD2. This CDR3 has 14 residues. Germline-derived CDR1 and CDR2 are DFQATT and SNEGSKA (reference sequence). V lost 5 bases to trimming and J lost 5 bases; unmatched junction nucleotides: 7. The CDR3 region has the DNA TGCAGTGCTCCAAAGCGGGAGGGGAAAGATACGCAGTATTTT. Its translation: CSAPKREGKDTQYF.

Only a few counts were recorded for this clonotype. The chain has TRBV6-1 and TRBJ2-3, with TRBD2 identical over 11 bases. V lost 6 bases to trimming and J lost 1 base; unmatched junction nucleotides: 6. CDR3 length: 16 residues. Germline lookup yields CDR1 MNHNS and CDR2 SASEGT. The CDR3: CASRPLLAGGTDTQYF. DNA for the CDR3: TGTGCCAGCAGACCTCTACTAGCGGGGGGCACAGATACGCAGTATTTT.

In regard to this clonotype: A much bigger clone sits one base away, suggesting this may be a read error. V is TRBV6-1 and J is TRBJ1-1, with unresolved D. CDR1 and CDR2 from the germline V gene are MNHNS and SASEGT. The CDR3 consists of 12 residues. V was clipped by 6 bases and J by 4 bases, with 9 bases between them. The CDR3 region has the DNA TGTGCCAGCAGCTGGGCGGGCACTGAAGCTTTCTTT. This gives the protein CASSWAGTEAFF.

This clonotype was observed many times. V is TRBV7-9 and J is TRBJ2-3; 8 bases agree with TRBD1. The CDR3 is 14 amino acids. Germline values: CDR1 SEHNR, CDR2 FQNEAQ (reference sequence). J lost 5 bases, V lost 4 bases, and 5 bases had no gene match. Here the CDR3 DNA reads TGTGCCAGCAGCTCCCAGGGGGCAAAAGATACGCAGTATTTT. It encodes CASSSQGAKDTQYF.

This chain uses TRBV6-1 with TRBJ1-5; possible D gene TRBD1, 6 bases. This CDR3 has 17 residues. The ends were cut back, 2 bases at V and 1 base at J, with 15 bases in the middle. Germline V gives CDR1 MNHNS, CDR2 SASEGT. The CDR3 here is CASSELGGAPSNQPQHF. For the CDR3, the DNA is TGTGCCAGCAGTGAACTGGGGGGGGCGCCGAGCAATCAGCCCCAGCATTTT.

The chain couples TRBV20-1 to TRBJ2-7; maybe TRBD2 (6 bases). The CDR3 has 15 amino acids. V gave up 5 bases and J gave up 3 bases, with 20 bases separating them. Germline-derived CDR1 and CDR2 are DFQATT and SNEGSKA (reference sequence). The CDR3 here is CSASIGPSSDYEQYF. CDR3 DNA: TGCAGTGCTTCGATAGGTCCCTCTAGCGACTACGAGCAGTACTTC.

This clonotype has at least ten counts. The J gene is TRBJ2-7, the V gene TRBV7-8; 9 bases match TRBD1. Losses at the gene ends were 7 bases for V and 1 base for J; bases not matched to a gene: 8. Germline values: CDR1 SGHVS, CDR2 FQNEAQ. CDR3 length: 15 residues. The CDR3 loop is CASTYAGQGSYEQYF. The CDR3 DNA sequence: TGTGCCAGCACGTATGCGGGACAGGGTTCCTACGAGCAGTACTTC.

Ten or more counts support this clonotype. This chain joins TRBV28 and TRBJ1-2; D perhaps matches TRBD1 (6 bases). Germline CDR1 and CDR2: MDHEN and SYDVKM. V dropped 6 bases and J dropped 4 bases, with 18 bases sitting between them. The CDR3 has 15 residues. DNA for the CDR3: TGTGCCAGCAGGAGACAGGACGGCACTCTCTATGGCTACACCTTC. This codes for CASRRQDGTLYGYTF.

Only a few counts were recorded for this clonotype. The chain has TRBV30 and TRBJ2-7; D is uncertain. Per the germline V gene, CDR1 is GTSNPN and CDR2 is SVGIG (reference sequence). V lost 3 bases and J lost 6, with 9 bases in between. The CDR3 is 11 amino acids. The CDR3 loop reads CAWSPGSEQYF. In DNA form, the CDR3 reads TGTGCCTGGAGCCCCGGGTCCGAGCAGTACTTC.

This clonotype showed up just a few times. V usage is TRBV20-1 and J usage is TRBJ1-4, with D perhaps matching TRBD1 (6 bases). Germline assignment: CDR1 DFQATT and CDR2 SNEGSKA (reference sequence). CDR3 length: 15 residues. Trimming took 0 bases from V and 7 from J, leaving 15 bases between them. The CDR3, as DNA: TGCAGTGCTAGAGATCTCGACAGGAATGGTGAAAAACTGTTTTTT. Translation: CSARDLDRNGEKLFF.

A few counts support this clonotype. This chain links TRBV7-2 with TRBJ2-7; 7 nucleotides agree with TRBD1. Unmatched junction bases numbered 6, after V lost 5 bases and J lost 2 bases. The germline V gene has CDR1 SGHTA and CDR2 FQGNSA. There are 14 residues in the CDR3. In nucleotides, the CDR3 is TGTGCCAGCAGCCGAGGGACAGCGCCCTACGAGCAGTACTTC. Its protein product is CASSRGTAPYEQYF.

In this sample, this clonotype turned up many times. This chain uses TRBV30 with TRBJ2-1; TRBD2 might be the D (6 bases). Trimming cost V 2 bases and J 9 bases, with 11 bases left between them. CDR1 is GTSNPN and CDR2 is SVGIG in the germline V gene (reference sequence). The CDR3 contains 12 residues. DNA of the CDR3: TGTGCCTGGAGTTGGGCAGCGGGTGAGCAGTTCTTC. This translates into CAWSWAAGEQFF.

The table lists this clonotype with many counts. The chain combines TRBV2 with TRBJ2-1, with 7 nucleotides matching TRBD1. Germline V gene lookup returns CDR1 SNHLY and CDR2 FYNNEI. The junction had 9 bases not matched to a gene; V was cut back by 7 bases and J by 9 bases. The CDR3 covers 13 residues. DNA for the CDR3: TGTGCCAGCAAACTTGAGGGGGCGGGTGAGCAGTTCTTC. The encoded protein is CASKLEGAGEQFF.

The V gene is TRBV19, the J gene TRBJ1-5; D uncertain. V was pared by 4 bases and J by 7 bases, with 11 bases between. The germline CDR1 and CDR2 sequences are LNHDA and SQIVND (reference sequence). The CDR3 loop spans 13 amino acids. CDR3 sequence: CASSKEFGQPQHF. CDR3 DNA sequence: TGTGCCAGTAGTAAGGAGTTTGGACAGCCCCAGCATTTT.

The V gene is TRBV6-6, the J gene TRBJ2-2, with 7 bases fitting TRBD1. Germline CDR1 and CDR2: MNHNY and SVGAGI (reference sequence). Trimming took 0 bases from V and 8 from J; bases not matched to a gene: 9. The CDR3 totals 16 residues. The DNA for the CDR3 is TGTGCCAGCAGTTACTCGATGAAGGGGGCAGGAGGGGAGCTGTTTTTT. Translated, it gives CASSYSMKGAGGELFF.

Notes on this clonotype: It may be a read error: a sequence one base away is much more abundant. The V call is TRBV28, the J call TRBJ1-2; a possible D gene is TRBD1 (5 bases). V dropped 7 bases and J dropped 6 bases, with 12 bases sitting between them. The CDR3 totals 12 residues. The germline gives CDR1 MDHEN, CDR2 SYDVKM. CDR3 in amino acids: CASNRGTNGYTF. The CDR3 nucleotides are TGTGCCAGCAATCGGGGGACGAATGGCTACACCTTC.

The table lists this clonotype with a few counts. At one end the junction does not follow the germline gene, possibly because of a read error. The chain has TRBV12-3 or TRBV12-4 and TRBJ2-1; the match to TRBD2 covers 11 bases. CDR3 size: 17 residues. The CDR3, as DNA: TGTGCCAGCACCAAGACTAGCGGGATGAGCTCCTACAACGAGCAGTTCTTC. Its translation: CASTKTSGMSSYNEQFF.

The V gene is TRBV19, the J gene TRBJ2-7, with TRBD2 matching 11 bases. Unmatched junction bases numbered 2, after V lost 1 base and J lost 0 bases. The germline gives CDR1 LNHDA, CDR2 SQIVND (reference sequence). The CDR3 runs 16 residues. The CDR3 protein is CASSIVGTSGSYEQYF. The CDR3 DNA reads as TGTGCCAGTAGTATAGTTGGGACTAGCGGCTCCTACGAGCAGTACTTC.

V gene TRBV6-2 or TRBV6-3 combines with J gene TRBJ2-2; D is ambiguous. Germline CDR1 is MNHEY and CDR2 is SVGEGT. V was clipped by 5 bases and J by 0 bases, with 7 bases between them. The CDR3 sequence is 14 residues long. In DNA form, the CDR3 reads TGTGCCAGCAGTGACTTGGCGAACACCGGGGAGCTGTTTTTT. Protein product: CASSDLANTGELFF.

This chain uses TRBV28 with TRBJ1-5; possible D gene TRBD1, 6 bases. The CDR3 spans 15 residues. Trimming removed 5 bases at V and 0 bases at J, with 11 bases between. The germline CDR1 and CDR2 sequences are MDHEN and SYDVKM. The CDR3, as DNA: TGTGCCAGCAGTCACAGGGCCCATAGCAATCAGCCCCAGCATTTT. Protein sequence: CASSHRAHSNQPQHF. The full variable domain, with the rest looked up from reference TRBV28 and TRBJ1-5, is DVKVTQSSRYLVKRTGEKVFLECVQDMDHENMFWYRQDPGLGLRLIYFSYDVKMKEKGDIPEGYSVSREKKERFSLILESASTNQTSMYLCASSHRAHSNQPQHFGDGTRLSIL.

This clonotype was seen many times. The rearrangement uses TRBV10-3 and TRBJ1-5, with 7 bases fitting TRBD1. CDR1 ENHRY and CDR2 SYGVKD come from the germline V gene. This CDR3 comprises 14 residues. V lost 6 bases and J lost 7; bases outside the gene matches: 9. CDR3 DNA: TGTGCCATCAGCCCCCGACAGGGAGACCAGCCCCAGCATTTT. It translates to CAISPRQGDQPQHF.

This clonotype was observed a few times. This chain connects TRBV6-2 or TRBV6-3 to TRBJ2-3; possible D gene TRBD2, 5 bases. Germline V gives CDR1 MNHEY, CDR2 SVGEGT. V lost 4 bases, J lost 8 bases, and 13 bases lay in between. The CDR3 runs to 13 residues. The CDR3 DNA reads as TGTGCCAGCAGTTCAGGAGCCCGGGGTACGCAGTATTTT. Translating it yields CASSSGARGTQYF.

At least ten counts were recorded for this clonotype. This chain's CDR3 is CASSSHDSANYGYTF. The CDR3 DNA is TGTGCCAGCAGTTCCCATGACAGCGCTAACTATGGCTACACCTTC. The chain couples TRBV28 to TRBJ1-2, with D tentatively TRBD1 (5 bases). CDR1 is MDHEN, CDR2 SYDVKM, per germline. The CDR3 spans 15 residues. V was pared by 4 bases and J by 0 bases, with 12 bases between.

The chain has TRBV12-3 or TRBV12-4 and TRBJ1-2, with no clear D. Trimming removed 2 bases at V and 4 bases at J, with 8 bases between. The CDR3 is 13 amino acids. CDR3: CASSLKQIYGYTF. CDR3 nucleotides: TGTGCCAGCAGTTTAAAACAGATCTATGGCTACACCTTC.

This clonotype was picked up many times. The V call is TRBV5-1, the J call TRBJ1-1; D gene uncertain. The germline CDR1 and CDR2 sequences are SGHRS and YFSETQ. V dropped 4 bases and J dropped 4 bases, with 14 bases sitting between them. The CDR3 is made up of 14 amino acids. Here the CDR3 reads CASSLSWGGTEAFF. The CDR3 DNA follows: TGCGCCAGCAGCCTTTCATGGGGTGGCACTGAAGCTTTCTTT. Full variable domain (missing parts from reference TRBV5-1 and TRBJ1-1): KAGVTQTPRYLIKTRGQQVTLSCSPISGHRSVSWYQQTPGQGLQFLFEYFSETQRNKGNFPGRFSGRQFSNSRSEMNVSTLELGDSALYLCASSLSWGGTEAFFGQGTRLTVV.

The CDR3: CAWNSGPLREKLFF. The CDR3 DNA is TGTGCCTGGAATTCGGGACCTCTTCGCGAAAAACTGTTTTTT. The V call is TRBV30, the J call TRBJ1-4; D is perhaps TRBD1 (5 bases). From germline, CDR1 is GTSNPN and CDR2 SVGIG (reference sequence). This CDR3 has 14 residues. V shed 4 bases and J shed 8 bases, with 17 bases lying between them.

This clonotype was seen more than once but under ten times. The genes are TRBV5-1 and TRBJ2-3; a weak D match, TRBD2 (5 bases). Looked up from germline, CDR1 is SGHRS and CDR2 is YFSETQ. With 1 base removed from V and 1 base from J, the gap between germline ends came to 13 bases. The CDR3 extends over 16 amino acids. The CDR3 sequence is CASSLSDLGGTDTQYF. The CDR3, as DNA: TGCGCCAGCAGCTTGTCGGACCTCGGGGGCACAGATACGCAGTATTTT. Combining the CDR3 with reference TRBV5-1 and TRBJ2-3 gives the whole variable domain KAGVTQTPRYLIKTRGQQVTLSCSPISGHRSVSWYQQTPGQGLQFLFEYFSETQRNKGNFPGRFSGRQFSNSRSEMNVSTLELGDSALYLCASSLSDLGGTDTQYFGPGTRLTVL.

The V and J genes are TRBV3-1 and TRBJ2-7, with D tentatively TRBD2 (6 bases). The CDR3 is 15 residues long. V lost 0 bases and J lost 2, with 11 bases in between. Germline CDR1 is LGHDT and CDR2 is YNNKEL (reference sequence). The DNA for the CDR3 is TGTGCCAGCAGCCAAGATTGGAGGGTACCCTACGAGCAGTACTTC. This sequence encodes CASSQDWRVPYEQYF.

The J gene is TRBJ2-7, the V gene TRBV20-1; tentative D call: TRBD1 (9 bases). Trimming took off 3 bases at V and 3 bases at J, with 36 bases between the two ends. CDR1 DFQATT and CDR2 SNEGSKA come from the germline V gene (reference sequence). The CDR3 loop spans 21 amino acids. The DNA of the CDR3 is TGCAGTGCTAGCTTCGGGACAGGGAATCAGCCCCAGCGGGAGACCCTCTACGAGCAGTACTTC. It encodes CSASFGTGNQPQRETLYEQYF.